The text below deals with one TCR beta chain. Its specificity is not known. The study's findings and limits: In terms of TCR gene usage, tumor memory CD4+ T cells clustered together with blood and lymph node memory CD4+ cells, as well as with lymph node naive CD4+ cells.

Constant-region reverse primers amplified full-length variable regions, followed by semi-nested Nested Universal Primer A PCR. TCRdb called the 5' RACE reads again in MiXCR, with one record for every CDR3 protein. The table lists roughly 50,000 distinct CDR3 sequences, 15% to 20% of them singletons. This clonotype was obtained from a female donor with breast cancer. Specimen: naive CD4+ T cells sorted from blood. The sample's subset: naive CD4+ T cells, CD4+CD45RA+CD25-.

CDR3 nucleotide sequence: TGCGCCAGCAGCCTGGCAGGGAACGTTGGGGAGACCCAGTACTTC. As protein: CASSLAGNVGETQYF. V gene TRBV5-1 combines with J gene TRBJ2-5; maybe TRBD1 (5 bases). V shed 4 bases and J shed 5 bases, with 18 bases lying between them. The CDR3 sequence is 15 residues long. Looked up from germline, CDR1 is SGHRS and CDR2 is YFSETQ. The full variable domain, completed using reference TRBV5-1 and TRBJ2-5, is KAGVTQTPRYLIKTRGQQVTLSCSPISGHRSVSWYQQTPGQGLQFLFEYFSETQRNKGNFPGRFSGRQFSNSRSEMNVSTLELGDSALYLCASSLAGNVGETQYFGPGTRLLVL.